This passage covers 25 T cell receptor beta chains from one sample sequenced in a study of blood T cell repertoires in COVID-19. Generated by immunoSEQ multiplex PCR, the TCRdb table keeps only in-frame clones and is missing some. The sample holds under 150,000 clones, around 85% seen once. The sequenced sample was peripheral blood. The origin of the receptors is a human donor in a cohort sampled during active COVID-19.

V usage is TRBV2 and J usage is TRBJ2-2; 14 nucleotides align to TRBD2. Germline V CDR1 and CDR2: SNHLY, FYNNEI. V lost 6 bases to trimming and J lost 4 bases; unmatched junction nucleotides: 4. This CDR3 comprises 16 residues. Here the CDR3 DNA reads TGTGCCAGCAGGGGACTAGCGGGAGTCTTCACCGGGGAGCTGTTTTTT. Its translation is CASRGLAGVFTGELFF.

The chain links TRBV6-2 or TRBV6-3 to TRBJ2-1; TRBD2 matches 13 bases. The germline CDR1 and CDR2 sequences are MNHEY and SVGEGT. This CDR3 has 13 residues. J gave up 13 bases and V 6 bases, and 6 bases lay outside the gene matches. The CDR3 DNA sequence: TGTGCCAGCAGCCCTGGGACTAGCGGGGTCCAGTTCTTC. Translated: CASSPGTSGVQFF.

This chain uses TRBV28 with TRBJ1-1; no clear D gene. Trimming stripped 4 bases from V and 1 base from J, with 10 bases between. In germline, CDR1 is MDHEN, CDR2 SYDVKM. CDR3 length: 14 amino acids. CDR3 nucleotides: TGTGCCAGCAGTTCTACAGCAGAGAACACTGAAGCTTTCTTT. Amino acid sequence: CASSSTAENTEAFF.

The V and J genes are TRBV3-1 (or the pseudogene TRBV3-2) and TRBJ2-7, with unresolved D. CDR1 and CDR2 (germline): LGHDT, YNNKEL (reference sequence). V shed 1 base and J shed 1 base, with 5 bases lying between them. The CDR3 totals 13 residues. CDR3 DNA sequence: TGTGCCAGCAGCCAAGCGACATCCTACGAGCAGTACTTC. This codes for CASSQATSYEQYF.

This chain uses TRBV10-3 with TRBJ1-2; the match to TRBD1 covers 7 bases. The germline gives CDR1 ENHRY, CDR2 SYGVKD. The CDR3 is 16 residues long. V shed 0 bases and J 5 bases; nucleotides not matched to a gene: 9. The CDR3 DNA reads as TGTGCCATCAGTGAGTCGGGCGCCGGGACAGTTTATGGCTACACCTTC. Amino acid sequence: CAISESGAGTVYGYTF.

The chain employs TRBV28 and TRBJ2-1, with a tentative D call TRBD2 (6 bases). The CDR3 totals 16 residues. Germline V gene data show CDR1 as MDHEN and CDR2 as SYDVKM. V was pared by 5 bases and J by 2 bases, with 16 bases between. CDR3 bases: TGTGCCAGCAGTCCCTCAACAGGAGGGGCCTACAATGAGCAGTTCTTC. Its translation is CASSPSTGGAYNEQFF.

The chain employs TRBV4-3 and TRBJ2-1, with a weak D call TRBD2 (7 bases). The ends were cut back, 0 bases at V and 0 bases at J, with 15 bases in the middle. The CDR3 has 18 amino acids. Germline values: CDR1 LGHNA, CDR2 YSLEER. CDR3 sequence (DNA): TGCGCCAGCAGCCAAGATTTCCGGGGGGCCAGCTCCTACAATGAGCAGTTCTTC. It encodes CASSQDFRGASSYNEQFF.

The chain uses TRBV2 and TRBJ2-5; D is uncertain. CDR3 length: 14 residues. V was trimmed by 6 bases and J by 1 base, leaving 12 bases between them. CDR1 SNHLY and CDR2 FYNNEI come from the germline V gene. CDR3: CASSGSWAQETQYF. The CDR3, as DNA: TGTGCCAGCAGCGGTAGTTGGGCCCAAGAGACCCAGTACTTC.

The chain employs TRBV19 and TRBJ2-3, with TRBD2 matching 11 bases. J gave up 4 bases and V 11 bases, and 5 bases lay outside the gene matches. Germline-derived CDR1 and CDR2 are LNHDA and SQIVND (reference sequence). The CDR3 loop spans 13 amino acids. DNA of the CDR3: TGTGCCGCTAATAGCGGGAGGGCAGATACGCAGTATTTT. It yields the protein CAANSGRADTQYF.

V usage is TRBV2 and J usage is TRBJ1-6; TRBD1 matches at 10 bases. Germline-derived CDR1 and CDR2 are SNHLY and FYNNEI. This CDR3 has 15 amino acids. Losses at the gene ends were 7 bases for V and 7 bases for J; bases not matched to a gene: 7. This CDR3 is CASTRSGQGNSPLHF. CDR3 DNA: TGTGCCAGCACGCGTTCGGGACAGGGGAATTCACCCCTCCACTTT.

In its sample, this clone was seen many times. In DNA form, the CDR3 reads TGTGCCAGCAGCCAAGATGAGAGGGGGCGAGGCTACACCTTC. Translated: CASSQDERGRGYTF. The J gene is TRBJ1-2, the V gene TRBV3-1 (or the pseudogene TRBV3-2), with 7 bases aligning to TRBD1. Germline V gene lookup returns CDR1 LGHDT and CDR2 YNNKEL (reference sequence). Losses at the gene ends were 0 bases for V and 8 bases for J; bases not matched to a gene: 6. The CDR3 has 14 residues.

This clone occurred once. The genes are TRBV11-3 and TRBJ1-1; no firm D call. Trimming left V 2 bases short and J 1 base short, with 11 bases between. The length of the CDR3 is 15 residues. The V gene's germline CDR1 is SGHNT and CDR2 YENEEA. The CDR3 DNA follows: TGTGCCAGCAGCTTATGGGAGTCGGGGAACACTGAAGCTTTCTTT. Amino acids: CASSLWESGNTEAFF.

This rearrangement joins TRBV28 to TRBJ1-2; D is ambiguous. Germline values: CDR1 MDHEN, CDR2 SYDVKM. The CDR3 has 15 residues. Deletions cut 7 bases from V and 3 bases from J, with 18 bases between. The CDR3 spells CASISGSLMDYGYTF. CDR3 DNA sequence: TGTGCCAGCATTTCGGGGTCTCTAATGGACTATGGCTACACCTTC.

This chain connects TRBV27 to TRBJ2-1, with 14 bases that match TRBD2. Germline loops: CDR1 MNHEY, CDR2 SMNVEV (reference sequence). The CDR3 is 16 amino acids. Trimming removed 5 bases from V and 10 bases from J; junction bases left unmatched: 10. This CDR3 is CASSQVGLAGAREQFF. The DNA for the CDR3 is TGTGCCAGCAGTCAAGTGGGACTAGCGGGAGCGCGAGAGCAGTTCTTC.

V gene TRBV7-8 combines with J gene TRBJ2-6; 7 nucleotides align to TRBD2. CDR3 size: 17 residues. V was clipped by 1 base and J by 0 bases; unmatched bases: 3. The germline CDR1 and CDR2 sequences are SGHVS and FQNEAQ. The CDR3 sequence: CASSLERGNSGANVLTF. Written as DNA, the CDR3 is TGTGCCAGCAGCTTAGAGCGGGGCAACTCTGGGGCCAACGTCCTGACTTTC.

The chain joins TRBV5-1 to TRBJ1-6; TRBD1 agrees at 7 bases. With V trimmed by 0 bases and J by 7 bases, 4 bases remained unmatched. CDR1 is SGHRS, CDR2 YFSETQ, per germline. This CDR3 spans 15 amino acids. The CDR3 is CASSLDGTVNSPLHF. CDR3 bases: TGCGCCAGCAGCTTGGACGGGACAGTCAATTCACCCCTCCACTTT.

This sequence joins TRBV5-4 and TRBJ1-1; tentatively, D is TRBD1 (5 bases). Germline V gene data show CDR1 as SGHNT and CDR2 as YYREEE (reference sequence). V was shortened by 7 bases and J by 10 bases, with 17 bases between the two germline ends. The CDR3 has 12 amino acids. For the CDR3, the DNA is TGTGCCAGCTCGGTTGGGGCGACGGGAGCTTTCTTT. This sequence encodes CASSVGATGAFF.

Concerning this clone: Additional DNA sequences in this sample encode the identical CDR3. The V gene is TRBV7-2, the J gene TRBJ2-3; 9 bases are shared with TRBD2. The CDR3 is made up of 15 amino acids. Germline V CDR1 and CDR2: SGHTA, FQGNSA. V dropped 1 base and J dropped 3; count of bases not matched to a gene: 2. The CDR3 loop reads CASSLVAGATDTQYF. CDR3 DNA sequence: TGTGCCAGCAGCTTAGTAGCGGGAGCAACAGATACGCAGTATTTT.

The gene calls are TRBV2 and TRBJ1-2; D is unclear. Between the trimmed V and J ends, which lost 3 bases and 3 bases, there was a span of 11 bases. Per germline, CDR1 SNHLY and CDR2 FYNNEI. This CDR3 spans 14 amino acids. The CDR3 is CASSDLGQDYGYTF. The CDR3 nucleotides read TGTGCCAGCAGTGATCTTGGGCAGGACTATGGCTACACCTTC.

This clone turned up a few times. The J gene is TRBJ2-2, the V gene TRBV5-1; D is undetermined. The CDR3 is 13 residues long. Trimming cost V 0 bases and J 5 bases, with 5 bases left between them. The germline V gene encodes CDR1 SGHRS and CDR2 YFSETQ. CDR3 loop: CASSLGQTGELFF. The CDR3, as DNA: TGCGCCAGCAGCTTGGGACAAACCGGGGAGCTGTTTTTT.

The chain combines TRBV29-1 with TRBJ2-1, with D possibly being TRBD1 (5 bases). The V gene's germline CDR1 is SQVTM and CDR2 ANQGSEA. Trimming shortened V by 3 bases and J by 10 bases, and 13 bases separated the two germline ends. This CDR3 is built from 12 residues. CDR3 residues: CSVDGAQVEQFF. The CDR3 nucleotides read TGCAGCGTTGATGGGGCGCAAGTGGAGCAGTTCTTC.

J is TRBJ2-1 and V is TRBV6-5; 7 positions agree with TRBD1. This CDR3 is built from 16 residues. Trimming removed 2 bases from V and 3 bases from J; junction bases left unmatched: 7. CDR1 and CDR2 (germline): MNHEY, SVGAGI. CDR3 residues: CASSYPQQGDYNEQFF. The CDR3 DNA reads as TGTGCCAGCAGTTACCCGCAGCAGGGGGACTACAATGAGCAGTTCTTC.

The genes are TRBV11-3 and TRBJ2-3; D may be TRBD1 (6 bases). V lost 6 bases, J lost 3 bases, and 16 bases lay in between. The germline CDR1 and CDR2 sequences are SGHNT and YENEEA. The CDR3 totals 15 residues. The CDR3 spells CASSYTGIVTDTQYF. In DNA form, the CDR3 reads TGTGCCAGCAGTTACACAGGGATTGTTACAGATACGCAGTATTTT.

The chain combines TRBV7-9 with TRBJ2-1; TRBD2 matches at 7 bases. The trim removed 10 bases at V and 5 bases at J, leaving 14 bases unmatched. Germline values: CDR1 SEHNR, CDR2 FQNEAQ (reference sequence). The CDR3 length is 15 residues. The CDR3 region has the DNA TGTGCCACCCCACTGGGGGATGGGACTAACAATGAGCAGTTCTTC. It encodes CATPLGDGTNNEQFF.

V and J are TRBV10-3 and TRBJ1-1; 7 bases match TRBD1. From germline, CDR1 is ENHRY and CDR2 SYGVKD. CDR3 length: 15 amino acids. With V trimmed by 3 bases and J by 4 bases, 8 bases remained unmatched. CDR3: CAISDPAQGGTEAFF. For the CDR3, the DNA is TGTGCCATCAGTGACCCCGCTCAGGGGGGCACTGAAGCTTTCTTT.